The clone carrying this T cell receptor beta chain came up a few times. As yet, its antigen is unknown. This sample is drawn from a study of T cell repertoires in cytomegalovirus infection. Study-wide results and caveats: Clonotypes of TCR beta that were HLA-C-restricted and CMV-specific dominated the ex vivo response.

This CDR3 has 16 residues. Germline CDR1 reads DFQATT; CDR2 reads SNEGSKA (reference sequence). Trimming left V 0 bases short and J 6 bases short, with 20 bases between. TCRdb reanalysed the reads using MiXCR and keeps one entry per CDR3 protein. Of about 920,000 distinct CDR3 sequences in the sample, about a third were seen once. The chain combines TRBV20-1 with TRBJ1-1, with D maybe TRBD1 (5 bases). The clonotype comes from a human donor in good health (CMV status not recorded). Some clones in this sample may be carry-over from other donors' samples. The starting material was cultured CD8+ T cells from PBMCs, obtained from culture after CMV antigen stimulation. CDR3 nucleotide sequence: TGCAGTGCTAGAGATTCGGCAGGGTCTGCGTCAGCTGAAGCTTTCTTT. Translation: CSARDSAGSASAEAFF.